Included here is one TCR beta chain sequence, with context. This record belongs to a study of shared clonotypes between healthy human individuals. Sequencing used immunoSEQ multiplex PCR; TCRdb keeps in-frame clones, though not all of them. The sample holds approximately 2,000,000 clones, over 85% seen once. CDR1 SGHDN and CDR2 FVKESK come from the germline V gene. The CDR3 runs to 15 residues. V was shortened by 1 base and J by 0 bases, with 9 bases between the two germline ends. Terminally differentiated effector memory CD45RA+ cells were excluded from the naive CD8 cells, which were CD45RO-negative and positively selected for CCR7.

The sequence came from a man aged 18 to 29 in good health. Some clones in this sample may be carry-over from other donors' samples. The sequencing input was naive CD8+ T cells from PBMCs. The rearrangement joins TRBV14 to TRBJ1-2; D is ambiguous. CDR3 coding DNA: TGTGCCAGCAGCCAAGTTCACGGATCTAACTATGGCTACACCTTC. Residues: CASSQVHGSNYGYTF.